This is a list of T cell receptor beta chains from one sample in a study of CD4 T cells in relation to SARS-CoV-2 and coronaviruses. Only in-frame clones appear in the TCRdb table, and some are missing; sequencing was by immunoSEQ multiplex PCR. The profile shows around 23,000 clones, roughly four fifths of them singletons. These TCRs are of unknown antigen specificity. The sequenced sample consisted of CD4+ T cells from PBMCs, cultured in vitro. All receptors derive from a human donor in good health. Each CDR3 is given with its conserved first and last residue. D genes are given only for firm matches. Size values are once, few and many counts, or a class for expanded clones, and some rows have none.

v_gene: TRBV18
j_gene: TRBJ1-3
abundance: NA
d_gene: NA
CDR3aa: CASSPGRQENTIYF
CDR3nt: TGTGCCAGCTCACCAGGGAGGCAAGAAAACACCATATATTTT

v_gene: TRBV9
j_gene: TRBJ2-2
abundance: NA
d_gene: TRBD1
CDR3aa: CASSVGGDRVATGELFF
CDR3nt: TGTGCCAGCAGCGTAGGCGGGGACAGGGTAGCCACCGGGGAGCTGTTTTTT

v_gene: TRBV9
j_gene: TRBJ2-1
abundance: NA
d_gene: TRBD2
CDR3aa: CASSTRTSGRGNEQFF
CDR3nt: TGTGCCAGCAGCACAAGGACTAGCGGGAGAGGCAATGAGCAGTTCTTC

v_gene: TRBV7-2
j_gene: TRBJ1-5
abundance: NA
d_gene: TRBD1
CDR3aa: CASSPPGTGSNQPQHF
CDR3nt: TGTGCCAGCAGCCCCCCGGGGACAGGGAGCAATCAGCCCCAGCATTTT

v_gene: TRBV9
j_gene: TRBJ1-4
abundance: NA
d_gene: TRBD1
CDR3aa: CASSSSGGRIEKLFF
CDR3nt: TGTGCCAGCAGCTCCTCAGGGGGGAGGATTGAAAAACTGTTTTTT

v_gene: TRBV10-3
j_gene: TRBJ1-2
abundance: NA
d_gene: NA
CDR3aa: CAISGAGDGYTF
CDR3nt: TGTGCCATCAGTGGGGCAGGGGATGGCTACACCTTC

v_gene: TRBV6-6
j_gene: TRBJ2-5
abundance: once
d_gene: TRBD2
CDR3aa: CASSFILAGGQETQYF
CDR3nt: TGTGCCAGCAGTTTCATACTAGCGGGTGGGCAAGAGACCCAGTACTTC

v_gene: TRBV6-4
j_gene: TRBJ2-1
abundance: once
d_gene: TRBD2
CDR3aa: CASSAGAGGQQFF
CDR3nt: TGTGCCAGCAGTGCAGGAGCGGGAGGGCAGCAGTTCTTC

v_gene: TRBV9
j_gene: TRBJ2-6
abundance: NA
d_gene: NA
CDR3aa: CASSVATNLGANVLTF
CDR3nt: TGTGCCAGCAGCGTAGCTACGAATCTTGGGGCCAACGTCCTGACTTTC

v_gene: TRBV9
j_gene: TRBJ2-7
abundance: NA
d_gene: TRBD1
CDR3aa: CASSVEARGPYEQYF
CDR3nt: TGTGCCAGCAGCGTAGAGGCCAGGGGGCCGTACGAGCAGTACTTC

v_gene: TRBV25-1
j_gene: TRBJ2-3
abundance: NA
d_gene: NA
CDR3aa: CASSEFNTDTQYF
CDR3nt: TGTGCCAGCAGTGAATTCAACACAGATACGCAGTATTTT

v_gene: TRBV6-2/TRBV6-3
j_gene: TRBJ2-3
abundance: NA
d_gene: NA
CDR3aa: CASSYFTAGSTDTQYF
CDR3nt: TGTGCCAGCAGTTACTTTACGGCGGGAAGCACAGATACGCAGTATTTT

v_gene: TRBV19
j_gene: TRBJ2-1
abundance: once
d_gene: NA
CDR3aa: CASSMGYLRTYNEQFF
CDR3nt: TGTGCCAGTAGTATGGGCTACTTACGAACCTACAATGAGCAGTTCTTC

v_gene: TRBV2
j_gene: TRBJ2-7
abundance: few
d_gene: TRBD2
CDR3aa: CASSYWTSDEQYF
CDR3nt: TGTGCCAGCAGCTATTGGACTAGCGACGAGCAGTACTTC

v_gene: TRBV6-2/TRBV6-3
j_gene: TRBJ2-1
abundance: NA
d_gene: NA
CDR3aa: CASSSNSRGNEQFF
CDR3nt: TGTGCCAGCAGCTCGAACTCCCGGGGCAATGAGCAGTTCTTC

v_gene: TRBV3-1/TRBV3-2
j_gene: TRBJ1-2
abundance: NA
d_gene: NA
CDR3aa: CASSDPPYGYTF
CDR3nt: TGTGCCAGCAGCGATCCGCCCTATGGCTACACCTTC

v_gene: TRBV3-1/TRBV3-2
j_gene: TRBJ1-4
abundance: NA
d_gene: TRBD1
CDR3aa: CASSPTRMTGGNEKLFF
CDR3nt: TGTGCCAGCAGCCCTACCCGCATGACAGGGGGAAACGAAAAACTGTTTTTT

v_gene: TRBV6-2/TRBV6-3
j_gene: TRBJ2-1
abundance: NA
d_gene: NA
CDR3aa: CASSRSQWQGRYNEQFF
CDR3nt: TGTGCCAGCAGTCGCTCGCAATGGCAGGGGAGGTACAATGAGCAGTTCTTC

v_gene: TRBV25-1
j_gene: TRBJ2-3
abundance: NA
d_gene: TRBD1
CDR3aa: CASSAHPGQGGSTDTQYF
CDR3nt: TGTGCCAGCAGTGCCCACCCGGGACAGGGAGGAAGCACAGATACGCAGTATTTT

v_gene: TRBV6-1
j_gene: TRBJ2-7
abundance: NA
d_gene: NA
CDR3aa: CTSSEVLGYSYEQYF
CDR3nt: TGTACCAGCAGTGAAGTCCTAGGATACTCCTACGAGCAGTACTTC

v_gene: TRBV27
j_gene: TRBJ2-3
abundance: NA
d_gene: NA
CDR3aa: CASRFGGGTTTDTQYF
CDR3nt: TGTGCCAGCAGATTTGGGGGCGGAACTACAACAGATACGCAGTATTTT

v_gene: TRBV2
j_gene: TRBJ1-2
abundance: NA
d_gene: NA
CDR3aa: CASSGTNPRGGYTF
CDR3nt: TGTGCCAGCAGTGGGACAAACCCCAGGGGTGGCTACACCTTC

v_gene: TRBV9
j_gene: TRBJ2-2
abundance: NA
d_gene: NA
CDR3aa: CASSVMGGRNTGELFF
CDR3nt: TGTGCCAGCAGCGTAATGGGGGGCCGAAACACCGGGGAGCTGTTTTTT

v_gene: TRBV23-1
j_gene: TRBJ1-3
abundance: NA
d_gene: NA
CDR3aa: CASSQSGTGTGNTIYF
CDR3nt: TGCGCCAGCAGTCAATCGGGAACAGGGACTGGAAACACCATATATTTT

v_gene: TRBV25-1
j_gene: TRBJ2-3
abundance: NA
d_gene: NA
CDR3aa: CASSELAIDTQYF
CDR3nt: TGTGCCAGCAGTGAATTGGCGATAGATACGCAGTATTTT

v_gene: TRBV11-1
j_gene: TRBJ1-1
abundance: NA
d_gene: NA
CDR3aa: CASSPRRGENTEAFF
CDR3nt: TGTGCCAGCAGCCCCCGTCGAGGCGAGAACACTGAAGCTTTCTTT